This is a list of T cell receptor beta chains from one sample in a study of radiotherapy plus CTLA-4 blockade in lung cancer. Repertoires were generated with immunoSEQ multiplex PCR, while TCRdb's copy carries only in-frame clones and drops some. The sample has roughly 120,000 clones, approximately 80% seen once; the top ten hold 2.5% to 3.5%. Here the sequenced sample was peripheral blood, taken from a patient treated with radiotherapy plus ipilimumab. The receptors shown here come from a human donor with non-small cell lung cancer that progressed on radiotherapy plus ipilimumab. Some clones in this sample may be carry-over from other donors' samples. Both conserved end residues are part of each CDR3. A D gene is named only where the DNA matches it firmly. Size tells how often a clone was seen (once, few, many) or the class of an expanded clone, and some rows leave it out.

v_gene	j_gene	len	abundance	d_gene	CDR3aa	CDR3nt
TRBV4-3	TRBJ1-1	16	NA	NA	CASSRRAGVDFAEAFF	TGCGCCAGCAGCCGGCGGGCAGGGGTGGATTTCGCTGAAGCTTTCTTT
TRBV7-7	TRBJ2-5	15	NA	TRBD1	CASSERGGTEETQYF	TGTGCTAGCAGCGAACGGGGTGGGACAGAAGAGACCCAGTACTTC
TRBV7-2	TRBJ1-2	14	NA	TRBD1	CASSLGQGNYGYTF	TGTGCCAGCAGCTTGGGACAGGGTAACTATGGCTACACCTTC
TRBV6-1	TRBJ1-6	13	NA	NA	CASSDVQGRPLHF	TGTGCCAGCAGTGACGTCCAGGGTAGGCCCCTCCACTTT
TRBV9	TRBJ1-3	14	NA	NA	CASSVGGTFDTIYF	TGTGCCAGCAGCGTAGGAGGGACATTCGACACCATATATTTT
TRBV9	TRBJ1-2	13	NA	NA	CASSVAPNYGYTF	TGTGCCAGCAGCGTAGCCCCAAACTATGGCTACACCTTC
TRBV7-3	TRBJ2-1	15	NA	TRBD1	CASSERQGIRNEQFF	TGTGCCAGCAGCGAGCGACAGGGTATAAGGAATGAGCAGTTCTTC
TRBV4-1	TRBJ2-1	14	once	TRBD2	CASSQESLAGQQFF	TGCGCCAGCAGCCAAGAAAGTCTAGCGGGGCAGCAGTTCTTC
TRBV7-3	TRBJ1-5	15	NA	NA	CASSLEGVPNQPQHF	TGTGCCAGCAGCTTAGAGGGGGTTCCAAATCAGCCCCAGCATTTT
TRBV5-1	TRBJ1-2	14	once	TRBD1	CASSPGPQGFGYTF	TGCGCCAGCAGCCCGGGCCCACAGGGGTTTGGCTACACCTTC
TRBV5-1	TRBJ1-1	14	few	NA	CASSRDSIQGEAFF	TGCGCCAGCAGCCGGGACTCTATTCAGGGGGAAGCTTTCTTT
TRBV5-1	TRBJ1-1	16	NA	NA	CASSLEGPRWDTEAFF	TGCGCCAGCAGCTTGGAGGGACCACGGTGGGACACTGAAGCTTTCTTT
TRBV5-6	TRBJ1-1	15	NA	NA	CASSNHRKTNTEAFF	TGTGCCAGCAGTAACCACAGGAAAACGAACACTGAAGCTTTCTTT
TRBV15	TRBJ2-1	17	NA	TRBD2	CATSFGDSRGTYNEQFF	TGTGCCACCAGCTTCGGAGATTCGCGGGGGACTTACAATGAGCAGTTCTTC
TRBV2	TRBJ1-1	13	NA	NA	CASNREGPTEAFF	TGTGCCAGCAATCGAGAGGGGCCAACTGAAGCTTTCTTT
TRBV2	TRBJ2-3	14	NA	TRBD1	CASSGQGSTDTQYF	TGTGCCAGCAGTGGACAGGGGAGCACAGATACGCAGTATTTT
TRBV6-5	TRBJ1-5	15	NA	TRBD1	CASSYSRGRNQPQHF	TGTGCCAGCAGTTACTCAAGGGGGCGGAATCAGCCCCAGCATTTT
TRBV7-2	TRBJ2-7	16	few	TRBD1	CASSFQEWTGVYEQYF	TGTGCCAGCAGCTTCCAGGAATGGACAGGGGTTTACGAGCAGTACTTC
TRBV5-1	TRBJ2-7	13	NA	TRBD1	CASSGDRLTEQYF	TGCGCCAGCAGCGGGGACAGGTTAACCGAGCAGTACTTC
TRBV29-1	TRBJ2-1	14	few	NA	CSVRHGQNNNEQFF	TGCAGCGTACGCCATGGACAGAATAACAATGAGCAGTTCTTC
TRBV5-8	TRBJ1-5	17	NA	TRBD1	CASSQPEGQGPNQPQHF	TGTGCCAGCAGCCAACCCGAGGGACAGGGGCCCAATCAGCCCCAGCATTTT
TRBV7-2	TRBJ2-2	14	NA	TRBD2	CASNRGVHTGELFF	TGTGCCAGCAACCGGGGGGTTCACACCGGGGAGCTGTTTTTT
TRBV4-3	TRBJ1-2	16	NA	TRBD1	CASSQREWTGSYGYTF	TGCGCCAGCAGCCAACGAGAATGGACAGGGTCCTATGGCTACACCTTC
TRBV2	TRBJ1-2	15	NA	TRBD1	CASIRGQRSNYGYTF	TGTGCCAGCATTCGGGGACAGAGATCTAACTATGGCTACACCTTC
TRBV7-6	TRBJ1-2	16	NA	NA	CASSPNPSEQTYGYTF	TGTGCCAGCAGCCCCAATCCGAGCGAGCAGACCTATGGCTACACCTTC
TRBV4-2	TRBJ1-1	15	NA	TRBD1	CASSLPGQGGTEAFF	TGTGCCAGCAGCCTGCCGGGACAGGGCGGGACTGAAGCTTTCTTT
TRBV6-5	TRBJ1-5	13	NA	NA	CASSRGQNQPQHF	TGTGCCAGCAGTCGAGGACAGAATCAGCCCCAGCATTTT
TRBV6-1	TRBJ2-1	14	once	TRBD2	CASSATSGEYSGFF	TGTGCCAGCAGTGCGACTAGCGGGGAATATTCCGGGTTCTTC
TRBV30	TRBJ2-5	11	NA	NA	CAWSGQETQYF	TGTGCCTGGAGTGGTCAAGAGACCCAGTACTTC